Detailed here is one T cell receptor beta chain. The antigen remains undetermined. The entry originates in a study of cytomegalovirus exposure and HLA in healthy donors. The PCR contained 60 Vbeta and 13 Jbeta primers. Measured with immunoSEQ multiplex PCR; TCRdb has only the in-frame clones, and not every one. The table for this sample gives around 150,000 clones. V dropped 4 bases and J dropped 5 bases, with 13 bases sitting between them. CDR3 length equals 14 residues. Germline CDR1 is SGHRS and CDR2 is YFSETQ. Study results and caveats: Later analysis indicated greater clonal expansion among HLA-associated TCR beta chains than among equally common other chains. Sequencing artifact likely explains a cluster of highly shared sequence variants.

This clonotype was sampled from a man younger than 45 in good health and CMV-seronegative. Specimen: PBMCs. The chain combines TRBV5-1 with TRBJ1-5, with TRBD1 as a possible D gene (6 bases). CDR3 nucleotides: TGCGCCAGCAGCCCTGAGACAGGTTATCAGCCCCAGCATTTT. Its translation: CASSPETGYQPQHF.